This TCR beta chain was obtained from a study of blood T cell repertoires in COVID-19. Study summary: Whether acute or convalescent, the COVID-19 samples came from the United States, Italy and Spain.

As originally analysed: By means of reference gene primer amplification, nucleated cell counts were estimated. TCRdb's table, derived via immunoSEQ multiplex PCR, lists solely in-frame clones and lacks some. D and trimming come from the DNA, and the V and J calls and clone size come from that table. The repertoire holds 410,000 or so clones, with 89% as singletons. Seattle-derived patients entered the study during active infection and were followed longitudinally. This CDR3 has 15 residues. The J segment lost 6 bases and the V segment lost 2 bases, leaving 7 bases of the junction unmatched. Germline CDR1 MNHEY, CDR2 SMNVEV (reference sequence).

The chain combines TRBV27 with TRBJ2-1, with 7 bases aligning to TRBD2. The clonotype originates from a woman in her thirties or forties with COVID-19, enrolled during active disease. The sample was peripheral blood. The CDR3 region is CASSLAGDLFNEQFF. The CDR3 nucleotides read TGTGCCAGCAGTTTAGCGGGGGACCTATTCAATGAGCAGTTCTTC.